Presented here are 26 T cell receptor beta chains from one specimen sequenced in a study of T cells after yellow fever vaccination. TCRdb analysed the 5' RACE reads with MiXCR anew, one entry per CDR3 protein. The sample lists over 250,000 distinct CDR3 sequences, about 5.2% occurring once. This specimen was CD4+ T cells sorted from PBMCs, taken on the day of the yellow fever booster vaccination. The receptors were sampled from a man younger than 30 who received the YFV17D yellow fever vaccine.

The chain's CDR3 is CASSLVISNTGELFF. The CDR3 coding sequence is TGTGCCAGCAGCTTAGTAATCTCGAACACCGGGGAGCTGTTTTTT. The chain recombines TRBV7-6 with TRBJ2-2; D not resolved. The CDR3 consists of 15 residues. Per germline, CDR1 SGHVS and CDR2 FNYEAQ. Trimming took 1 base from V and 0 from J, leaving 6 bases between them.

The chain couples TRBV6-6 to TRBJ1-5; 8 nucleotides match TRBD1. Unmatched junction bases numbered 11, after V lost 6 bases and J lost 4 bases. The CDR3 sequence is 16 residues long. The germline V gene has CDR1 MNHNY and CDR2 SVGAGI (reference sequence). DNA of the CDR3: TGTGCCAGCAGCCCCCAGGGGACAGGCTGGAATCAGCCCCAGCATTTT. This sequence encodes CASSPQGTGWNQPQHF.

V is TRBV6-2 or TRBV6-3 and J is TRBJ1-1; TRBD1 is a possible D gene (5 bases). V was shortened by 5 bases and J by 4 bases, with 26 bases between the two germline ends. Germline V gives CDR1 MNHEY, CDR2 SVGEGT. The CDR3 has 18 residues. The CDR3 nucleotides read TGTGCCAGCAGTCAGTTGGCCGGGACCCCAAGGGAGGTCACTGAAGCTTTCTTT. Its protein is CASSQLAGTPREVTEAFF.

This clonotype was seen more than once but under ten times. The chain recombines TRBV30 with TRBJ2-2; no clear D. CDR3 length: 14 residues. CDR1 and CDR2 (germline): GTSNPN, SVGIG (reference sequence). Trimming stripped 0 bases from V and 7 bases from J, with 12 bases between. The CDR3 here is CAWSVEVAVGELFF. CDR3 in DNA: TGTGCCTGGAGTGTAGAGGTAGCCGTCGGGGAGCTGTTTTTT.

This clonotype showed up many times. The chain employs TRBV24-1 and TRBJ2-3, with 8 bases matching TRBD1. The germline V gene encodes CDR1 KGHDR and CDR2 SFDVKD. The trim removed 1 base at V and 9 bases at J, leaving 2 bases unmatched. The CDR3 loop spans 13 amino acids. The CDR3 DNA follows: TGTGCCACCAGTGATTTTCGACAGGGGACGCAGTATTTT. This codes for CATSDFRQGTQYF.

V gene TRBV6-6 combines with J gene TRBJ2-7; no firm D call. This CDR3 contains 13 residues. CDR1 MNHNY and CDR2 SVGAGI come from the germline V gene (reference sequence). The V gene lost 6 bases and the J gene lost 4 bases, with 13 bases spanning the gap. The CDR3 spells CASSLPTRYEQYF. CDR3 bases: TGTGCCAGCAGCCTTCCCACCCGGTACGAGCAGTACTTC.

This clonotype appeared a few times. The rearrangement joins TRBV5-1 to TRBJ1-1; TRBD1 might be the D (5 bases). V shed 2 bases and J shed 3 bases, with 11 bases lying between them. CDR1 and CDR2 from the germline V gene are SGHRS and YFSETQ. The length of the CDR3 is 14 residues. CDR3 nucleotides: TGCGCCAGCAGCTTTGGGGGTGGGTACACTGAAGCTTTCTTT. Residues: CASSFGGGYTEAFF.

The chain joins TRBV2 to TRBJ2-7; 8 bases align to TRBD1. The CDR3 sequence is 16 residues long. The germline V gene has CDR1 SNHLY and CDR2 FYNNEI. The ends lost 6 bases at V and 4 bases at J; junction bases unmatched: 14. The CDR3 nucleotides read TGTGCCAGCAGGGACTTTTCCGGACAGGGAAAGTACGAGCAGTACTTC. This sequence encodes CASRDFSGQGKYEQYF.

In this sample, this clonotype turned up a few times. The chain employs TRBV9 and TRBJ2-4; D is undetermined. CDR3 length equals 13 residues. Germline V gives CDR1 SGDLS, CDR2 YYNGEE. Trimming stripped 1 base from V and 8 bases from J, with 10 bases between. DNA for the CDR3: TGTGCCAGCAGCGTAAAACCCCGGGACATTCAGTACTTC. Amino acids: CASSVKPRDIQYF. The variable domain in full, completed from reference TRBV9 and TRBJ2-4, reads DSGVTQTPKHLITATGQRVTLRCSPRSGDLSVYWYQQSLDQGLQFLIQYYNGEERAKGNILERFSAQQFPDLHSELNLSSLELGDSALYFCASSVKPRDIQYFGAGTRLSVL.

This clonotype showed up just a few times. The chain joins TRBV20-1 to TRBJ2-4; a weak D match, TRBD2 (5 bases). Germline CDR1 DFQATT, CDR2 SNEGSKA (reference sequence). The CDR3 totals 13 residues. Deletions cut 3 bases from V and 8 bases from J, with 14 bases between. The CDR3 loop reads CSASETTIHIQYF. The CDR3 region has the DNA TGCAGTGCTAGCGAGACTACTATTCACATTCAGTACTTC.

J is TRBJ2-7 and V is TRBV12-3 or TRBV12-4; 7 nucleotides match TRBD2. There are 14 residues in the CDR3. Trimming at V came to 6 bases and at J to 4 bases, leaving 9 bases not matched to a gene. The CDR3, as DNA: TGTGCCAGCAGCTCTTTGGCGGGGGATTACGAGCAGTACTTC. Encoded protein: CASSSLAGDYEQYF.

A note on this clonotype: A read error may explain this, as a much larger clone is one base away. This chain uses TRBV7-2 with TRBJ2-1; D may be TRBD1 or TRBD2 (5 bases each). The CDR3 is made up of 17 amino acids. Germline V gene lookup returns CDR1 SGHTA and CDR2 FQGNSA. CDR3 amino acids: CASSSPRDANFYNEKFF. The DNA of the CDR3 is TGTGCCAGCAGCTCTCCCCGGGACGCCAATTTCTACAATGAGAAGTTCTTC.

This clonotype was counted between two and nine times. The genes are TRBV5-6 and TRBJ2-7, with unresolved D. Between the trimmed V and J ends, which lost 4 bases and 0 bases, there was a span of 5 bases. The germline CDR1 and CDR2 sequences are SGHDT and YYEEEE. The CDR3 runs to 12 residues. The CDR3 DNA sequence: TGTGCCAGCAGCGCGAGCTCCTACGAGCAGTACGTC. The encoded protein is CASSASSYEQYV.

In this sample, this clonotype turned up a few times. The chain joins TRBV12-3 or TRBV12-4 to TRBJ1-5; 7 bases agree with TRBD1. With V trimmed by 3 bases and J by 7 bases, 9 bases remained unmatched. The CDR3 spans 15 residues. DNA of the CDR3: TGTGCCAGCAGTTTTCCAAAAGGGGGCTACCAGCCCCAGCATTTT. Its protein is CASSFPKGGYQPQHF.

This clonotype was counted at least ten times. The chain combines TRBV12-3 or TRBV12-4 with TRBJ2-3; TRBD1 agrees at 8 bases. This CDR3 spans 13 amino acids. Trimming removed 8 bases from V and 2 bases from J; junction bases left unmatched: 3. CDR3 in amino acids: CASRGQVTDTQYF. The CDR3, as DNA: TGTGCCAGCCGGGGACAGGTCACAGATACGCAGTATTTT.

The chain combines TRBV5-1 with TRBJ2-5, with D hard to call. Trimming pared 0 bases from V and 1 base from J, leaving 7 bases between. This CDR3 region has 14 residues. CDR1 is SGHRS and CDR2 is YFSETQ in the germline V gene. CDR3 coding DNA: TGCGCCAGCAGCTTGGAGGGTATCCAAGAGACCCAGTACTTC. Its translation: CASSLEGIQETQYF.

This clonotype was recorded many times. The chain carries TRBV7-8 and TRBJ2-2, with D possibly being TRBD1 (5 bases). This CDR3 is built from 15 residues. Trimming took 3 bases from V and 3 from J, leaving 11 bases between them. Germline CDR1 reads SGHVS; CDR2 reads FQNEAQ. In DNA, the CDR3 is TGTGCCAGCAGCTTTGGGGCCCGAGACACCGGGGAGCTGTTTTTT. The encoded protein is CASSFGARDTGELFF.

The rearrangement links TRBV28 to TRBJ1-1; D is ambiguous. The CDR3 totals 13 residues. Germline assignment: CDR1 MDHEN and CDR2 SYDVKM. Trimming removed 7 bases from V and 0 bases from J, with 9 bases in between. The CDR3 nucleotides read TGTGCCAGCAAGGAGGGCATGAACACTGAAGCTTTCTTT. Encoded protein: CASKEGMNTEAFF.

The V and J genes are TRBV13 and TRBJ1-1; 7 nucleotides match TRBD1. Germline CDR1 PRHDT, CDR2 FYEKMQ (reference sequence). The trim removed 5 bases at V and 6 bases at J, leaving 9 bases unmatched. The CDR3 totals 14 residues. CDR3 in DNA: TGTGCCAGCAGCCCACACGCAGGGGGGGCTGAAGCTTTCTTT. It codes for CASSPHAGGAEAFF.

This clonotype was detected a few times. CDR3 nucleotide sequence: TGTGCCAGCAGTTACTCAGGACAGGAAATGTATGGCTACACCTTC. It encodes CASSYSGQEMYGYTF. V is TRBV6-5 and J is TRBJ1-2; the match to TRBD1 covers 7 bases. The J segment lost 5 bases and the V segment lost 0 bases, leaving 6 bases of the junction unmatched. Germline CDR1 reads MNHEY; CDR2 reads SVGAGI. This CDR3 is 15 amino acids long.

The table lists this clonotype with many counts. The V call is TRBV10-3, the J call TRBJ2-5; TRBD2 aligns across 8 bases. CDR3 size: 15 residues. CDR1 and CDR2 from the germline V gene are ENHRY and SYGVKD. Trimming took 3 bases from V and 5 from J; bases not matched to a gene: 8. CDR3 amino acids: CAISERGGLAETQYF. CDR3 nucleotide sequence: TGTGCCATCAGTGAACGGGGGGGCCTTGCGGAGACCCAGTACTTC.

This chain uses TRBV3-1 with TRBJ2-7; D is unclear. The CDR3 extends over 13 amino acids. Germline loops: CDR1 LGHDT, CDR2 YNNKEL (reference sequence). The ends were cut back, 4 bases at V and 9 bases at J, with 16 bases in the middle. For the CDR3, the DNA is TGTGCCAGCAGCCTTACCGACTCCTCCGGGCAGTACTTC. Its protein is CASSLTDSSGQYF.

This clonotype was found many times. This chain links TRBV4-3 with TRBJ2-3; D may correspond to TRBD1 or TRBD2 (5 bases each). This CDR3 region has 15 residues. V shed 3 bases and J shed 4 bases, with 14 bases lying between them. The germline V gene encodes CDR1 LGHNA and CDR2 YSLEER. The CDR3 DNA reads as TGCGCCAGCAGCCAGAGGGGTAGAGGGGCAGATACGCAGTATTTT. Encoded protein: CASSQRGRGADTQYF.

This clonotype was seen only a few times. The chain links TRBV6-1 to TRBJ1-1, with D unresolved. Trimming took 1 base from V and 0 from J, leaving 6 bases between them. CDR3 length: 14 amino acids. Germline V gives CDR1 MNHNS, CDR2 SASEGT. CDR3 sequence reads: CASSEGTMNTEAFF. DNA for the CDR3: TGTGCCAGCAGTGAAGGGACCATGAACACTGAAGCTTTCTTT.

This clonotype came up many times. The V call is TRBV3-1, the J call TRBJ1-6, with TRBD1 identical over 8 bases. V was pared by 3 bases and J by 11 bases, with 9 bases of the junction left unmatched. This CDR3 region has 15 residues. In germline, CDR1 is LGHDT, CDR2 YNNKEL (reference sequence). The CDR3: CASSHRTGRNPPLHF. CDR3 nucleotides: TGTGCCAGCAGCCACCGGACAGGGAGGAACCCACCCCTCCACTTT.

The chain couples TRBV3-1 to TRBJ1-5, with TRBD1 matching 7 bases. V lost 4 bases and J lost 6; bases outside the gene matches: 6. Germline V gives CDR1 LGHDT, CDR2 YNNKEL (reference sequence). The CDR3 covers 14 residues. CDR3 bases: TGTGCCAGCAGCCCTACGACAGGGACTCAGCCCCAGCATTTT. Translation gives CASSPTTGTQPQHF.